Included here is one TCR beta chain sequence, with context. Its matching antigen is unknown. The CDR3 covers 12 residues. The germline CDR1 and CDR2 sequences are SQVTM and ANQGSEA. Between the trimmed V and J ends, which lost 4 bases and 8 bases, there was a span of 12 bases. This record belongs to a study of OX40 agonist ivuxolimab in advanced cancers. Study-level information: Three patients showed partial responses: one hepatocellular carcinoma and two cutaneous melanoma cases. Study-wide points: Expanded clones belonging to CD8+ T cells outnumbered, on average, those of CD4+. Expanded peripheral T-cell antigen specificity went undetermined.

Profiled with immunoSEQ multiplex PCR; TCRdb holds only in-frame clones, not every one. The sample shows 95,000 to 100,000 clones, just under 95% of them seen only once. Autoimmune disease history or systemic immunosuppression barred patients. Sequencing was performed on CD4+ or CD8+ T cells sorted from blood, taken in a trial of the OX40 agonist ivuxolimab. This chain uses TRBV29-1 with TRBJ2-1; no clear D. The source is an adult with an advanced solid tumor such as melanoma, head and neck, liver or kidney cancer. CDR3 nucleotides: TGCAGCGTTGCCCCGCGGTCGGATGAGCAGTTCTTC. Amino acids: CSVAPRSDEQFF.